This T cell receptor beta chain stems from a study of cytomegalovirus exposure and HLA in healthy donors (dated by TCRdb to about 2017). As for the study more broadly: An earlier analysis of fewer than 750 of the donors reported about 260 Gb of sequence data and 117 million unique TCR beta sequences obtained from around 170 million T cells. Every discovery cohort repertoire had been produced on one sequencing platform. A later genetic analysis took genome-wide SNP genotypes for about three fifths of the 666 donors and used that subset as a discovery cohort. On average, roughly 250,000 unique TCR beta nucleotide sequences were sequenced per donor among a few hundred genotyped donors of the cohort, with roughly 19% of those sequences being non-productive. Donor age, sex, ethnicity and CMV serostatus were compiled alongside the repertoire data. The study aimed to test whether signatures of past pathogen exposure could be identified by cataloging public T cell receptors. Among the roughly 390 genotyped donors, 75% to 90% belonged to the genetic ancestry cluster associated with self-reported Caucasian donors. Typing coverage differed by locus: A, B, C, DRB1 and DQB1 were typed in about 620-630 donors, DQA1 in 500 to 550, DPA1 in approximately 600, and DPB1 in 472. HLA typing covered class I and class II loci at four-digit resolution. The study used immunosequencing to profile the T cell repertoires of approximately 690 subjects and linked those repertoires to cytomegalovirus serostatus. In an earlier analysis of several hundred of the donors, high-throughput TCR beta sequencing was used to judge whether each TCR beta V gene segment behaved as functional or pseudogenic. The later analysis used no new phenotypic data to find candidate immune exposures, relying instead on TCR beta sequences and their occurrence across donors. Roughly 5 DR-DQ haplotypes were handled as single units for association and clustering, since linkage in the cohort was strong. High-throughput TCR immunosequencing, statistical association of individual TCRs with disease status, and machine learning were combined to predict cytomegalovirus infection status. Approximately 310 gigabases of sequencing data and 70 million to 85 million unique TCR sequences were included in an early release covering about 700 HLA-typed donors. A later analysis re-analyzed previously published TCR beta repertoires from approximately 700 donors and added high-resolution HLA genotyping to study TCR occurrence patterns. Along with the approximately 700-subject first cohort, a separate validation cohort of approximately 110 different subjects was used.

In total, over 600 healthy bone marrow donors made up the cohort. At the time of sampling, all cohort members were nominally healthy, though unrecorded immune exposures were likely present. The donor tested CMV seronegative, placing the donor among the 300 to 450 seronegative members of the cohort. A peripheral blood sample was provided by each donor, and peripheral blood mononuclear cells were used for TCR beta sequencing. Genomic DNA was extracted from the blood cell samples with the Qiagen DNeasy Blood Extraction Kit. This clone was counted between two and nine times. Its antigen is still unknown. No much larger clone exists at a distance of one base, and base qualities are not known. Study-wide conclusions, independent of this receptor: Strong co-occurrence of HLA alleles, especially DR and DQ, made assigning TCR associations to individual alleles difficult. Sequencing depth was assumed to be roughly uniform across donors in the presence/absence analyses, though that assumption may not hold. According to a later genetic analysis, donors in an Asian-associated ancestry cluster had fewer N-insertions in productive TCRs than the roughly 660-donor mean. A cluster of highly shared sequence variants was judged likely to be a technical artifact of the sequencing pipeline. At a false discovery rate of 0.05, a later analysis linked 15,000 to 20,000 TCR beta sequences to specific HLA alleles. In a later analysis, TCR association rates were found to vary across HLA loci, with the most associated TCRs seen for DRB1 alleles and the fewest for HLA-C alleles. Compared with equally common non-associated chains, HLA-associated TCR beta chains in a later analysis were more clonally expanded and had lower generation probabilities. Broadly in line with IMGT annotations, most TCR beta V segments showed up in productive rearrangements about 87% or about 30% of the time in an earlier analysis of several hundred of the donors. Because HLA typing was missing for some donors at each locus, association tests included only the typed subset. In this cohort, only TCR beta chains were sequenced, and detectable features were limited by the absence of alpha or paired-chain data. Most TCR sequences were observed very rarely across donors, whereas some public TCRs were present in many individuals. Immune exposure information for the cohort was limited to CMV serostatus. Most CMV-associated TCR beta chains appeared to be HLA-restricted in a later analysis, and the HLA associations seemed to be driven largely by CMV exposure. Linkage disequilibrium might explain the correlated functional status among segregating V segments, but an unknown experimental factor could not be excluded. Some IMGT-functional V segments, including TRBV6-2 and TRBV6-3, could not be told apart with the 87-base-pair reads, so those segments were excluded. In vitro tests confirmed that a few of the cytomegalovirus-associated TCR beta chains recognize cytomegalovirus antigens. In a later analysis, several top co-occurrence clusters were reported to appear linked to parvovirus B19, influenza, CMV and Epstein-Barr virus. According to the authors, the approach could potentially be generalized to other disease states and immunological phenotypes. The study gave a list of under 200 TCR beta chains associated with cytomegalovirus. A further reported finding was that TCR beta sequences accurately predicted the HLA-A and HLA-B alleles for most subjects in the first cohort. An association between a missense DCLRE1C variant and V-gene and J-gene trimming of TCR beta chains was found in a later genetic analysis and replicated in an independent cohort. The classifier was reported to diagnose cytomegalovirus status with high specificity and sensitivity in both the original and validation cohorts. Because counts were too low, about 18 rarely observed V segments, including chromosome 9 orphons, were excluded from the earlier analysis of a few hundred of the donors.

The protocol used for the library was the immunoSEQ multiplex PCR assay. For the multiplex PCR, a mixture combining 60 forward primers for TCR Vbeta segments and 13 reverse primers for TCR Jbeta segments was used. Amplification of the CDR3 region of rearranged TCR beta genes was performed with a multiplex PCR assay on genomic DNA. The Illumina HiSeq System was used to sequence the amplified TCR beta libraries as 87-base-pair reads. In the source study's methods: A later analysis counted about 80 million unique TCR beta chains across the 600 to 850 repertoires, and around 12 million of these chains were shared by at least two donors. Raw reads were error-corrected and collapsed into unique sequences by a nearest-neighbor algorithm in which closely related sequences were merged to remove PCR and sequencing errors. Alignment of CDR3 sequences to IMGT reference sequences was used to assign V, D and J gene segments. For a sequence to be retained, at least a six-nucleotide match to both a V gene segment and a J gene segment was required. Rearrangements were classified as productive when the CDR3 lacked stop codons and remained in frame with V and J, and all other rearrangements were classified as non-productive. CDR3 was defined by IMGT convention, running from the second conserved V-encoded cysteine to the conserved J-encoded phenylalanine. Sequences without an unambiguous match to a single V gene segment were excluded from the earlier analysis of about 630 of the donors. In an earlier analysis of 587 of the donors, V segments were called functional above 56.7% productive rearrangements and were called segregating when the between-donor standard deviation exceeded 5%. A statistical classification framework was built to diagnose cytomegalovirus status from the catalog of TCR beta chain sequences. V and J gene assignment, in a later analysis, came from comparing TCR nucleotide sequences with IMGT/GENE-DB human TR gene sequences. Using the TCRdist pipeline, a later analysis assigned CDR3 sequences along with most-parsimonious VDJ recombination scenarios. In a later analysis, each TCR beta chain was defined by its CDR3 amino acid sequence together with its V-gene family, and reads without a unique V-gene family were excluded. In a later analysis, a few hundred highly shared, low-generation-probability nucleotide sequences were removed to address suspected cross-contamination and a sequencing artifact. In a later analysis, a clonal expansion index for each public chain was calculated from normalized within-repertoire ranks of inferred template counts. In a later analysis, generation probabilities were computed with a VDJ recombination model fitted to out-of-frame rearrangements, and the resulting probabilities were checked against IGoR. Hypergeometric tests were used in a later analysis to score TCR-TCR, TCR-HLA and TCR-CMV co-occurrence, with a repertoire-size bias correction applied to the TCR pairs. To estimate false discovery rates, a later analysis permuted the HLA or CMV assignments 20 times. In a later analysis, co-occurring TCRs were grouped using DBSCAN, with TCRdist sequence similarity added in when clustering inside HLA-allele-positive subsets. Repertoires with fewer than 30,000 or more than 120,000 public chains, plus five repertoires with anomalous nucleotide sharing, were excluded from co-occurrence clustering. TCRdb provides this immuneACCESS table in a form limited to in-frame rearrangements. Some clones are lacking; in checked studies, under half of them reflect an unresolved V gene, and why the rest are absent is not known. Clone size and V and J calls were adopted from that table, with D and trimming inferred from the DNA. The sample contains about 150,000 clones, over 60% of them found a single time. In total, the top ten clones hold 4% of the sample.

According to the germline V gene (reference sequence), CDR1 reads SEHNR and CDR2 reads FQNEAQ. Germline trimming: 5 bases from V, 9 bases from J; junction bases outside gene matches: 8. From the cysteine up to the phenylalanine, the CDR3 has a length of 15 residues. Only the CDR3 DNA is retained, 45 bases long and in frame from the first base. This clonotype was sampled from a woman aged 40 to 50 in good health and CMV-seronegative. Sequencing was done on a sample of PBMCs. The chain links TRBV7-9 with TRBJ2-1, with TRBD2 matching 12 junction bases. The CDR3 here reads CASSGLAGGSGEQFF. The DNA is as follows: TGTGCCAGCAGCGGCCTAGCGGGAGGGTCCGGTGAGCAGTTCTTC.